The next 15 T cell receptor beta chains were all read from a single sample in a study of T cells in Graves' hyperthyroidism and ophthalmopathy. TCR beta CDR3 regions were amplified from RNA transcripts. A first-round RT-PCR of the TCR CDR3 used the HTBI primer set. TCRdb re-analysed the multiplex PCR reads in MiXCR, keeping a single row per CDR3 protein. Of about 560,000 distinct CDR3 sequences listed, 15% to 18% were seen once; the top ten hold about 7%. The specimen was blood. The receptors were sampled from a woman aged 25 to 45 with Graves' hyperthyroidism.

This clonotype came up a few times. The rearrangement uses TRBV12-3 or TRBV12-4 and TRBJ1-1; D unresolved. V gave up 6 bases and J gave up 4 bases, with 15 bases separating them. CDR3 length: 14 residues. In DNA form, the CDR3 reads TGTGCCAGCAGCCGCGGCGGGGAGGTCACTGAAGCTTTCTTT. Translated, it gives CASSRGGEVTEAFF.

At least ten counts were recorded for this clonotype. The rearrangement joins TRBV27 to TRBJ2-7; TRBD2 aligns across 9 bases. CDR1 MNHEY and CDR2 SMNVEV come from the germline V gene (reference sequence). The CDR3 is 13 amino acids. V shed 8 bases and J 1 base; nucleotides not matched to a gene: 3. The CDR3 here is CASGLARSYEQYF. CDR3 coding DNA: TGTGCCAGCGGACTAGCGAGATCCTACGAGCAGTACTTC.

This clonotype turned up a few times. The rearrangement links TRBV10-3 to TRBJ2-3; 9 bases fit TRBD1. Trimming at V came to 3 bases and at J to 13 bases, leaving 11 bases not matched to a gene. CDR1 is ENHRY, CDR2 SYGVKD, per germline. The CDR3 sequence is 14 residues long. The CDR3: CAISDRDRAAWKYF. CDR3 nucleotide sequence: TGTGCCATCAGTGACCGGGACAGGGCTGCTTGGAAGTATTTT.

The sample holds many counts of this clonotype. The gene calls are TRBV11-2 and TRBJ2-3, with a tentative D call TRBD2 (6 bases). Germline assignment: CDR1 SGHAT and CDR2 FQNNGV. Trimming left V 2 bases short and J 4 bases short, with 13 bases between. This CDR3 comprises 15 residues. CDR3 protein: CASSLFSGAADTQYF. DNA of the CDR3: TGTGCCAGCAGCTTATTTTCGGGAGCCGCAGATACGCAGTATTTT. Filled out from reference TRBV11-2 and TRBJ2-3, the complete variable domain reads EAGVAQSPRYKIIEKRQSVAFWCNPISGHATLYWYQQILGQGPKLLIQFQNNGVVDDSQLPKDRFSAERLKGVDSTLKIQPAKLEDSAVYLCASSLFSGAADTQYFGPGTRLTVL.

This clonotype was recorded many times. The rearrangement joins TRBV7-2 to TRBJ2-3; D ambiguous. This CDR3 has 16 amino acids. Germline CDR1 is SGHTA and CDR2 is FQGNSA. V lost 4 bases to trimming and J lost 2 bases, with 16 bases between them. This chain's CDR3 is CASSSRRLGYTDTQYF. CDR3 nucleotide sequence: TGTGCCAGCAGCTCGAGAAGACTGGGTTACACAGATACGCAGTATTTT.

The sample holds many counts of this clonotype. CDR3 sequence: CASSDRGRTYNSPLHF. CDR3 nucleotide sequence: TGTGCCAGCAGTGATCGGGGGCGCACCTATAATTCACCCCTCCACTTT. The rearrangement joins TRBV6-1 to TRBJ1-6, with D possibly matching TRBD1 (6 bases). Trimming removed 3 bases at V and 2 bases at J, with 11 bases between. The CDR3 contains 16 residues. Germline loops: CDR1 MNHNS, CDR2 SASEGT.

This chain uses TRBV14 with TRBJ2-5, with D perhaps assigned TRBD1 or TRBD2 (5 bases each). This CDR3 has 16 amino acids. Looked up from germline, CDR1 is SGHDN and CDR2 is FVKESK. Trimming left V 2 bases short and J 1 base short, with 14 bases between. The CDR3, as DNA: TGTGCCAGCAGCCAACACCGGGGCCGAAGCCAAGAGACCCAGTACTTC. Translation gives CASSQHRGRSQETQYF.

Ten or more counts support this clonotype. The chain has TRBV5-1 and TRBJ1-1; 9 bases map to TRBD1. The CDR3 contains 14 residues. The germline CDR1 and CDR2 sequences are SGHRS and YFSETQ. J lost 5 bases, V lost 3 bases, and 5 bases had no gene match. This CDR3 is CASSYGQGLTEAFF. CDR3 in DNA: TGCGCCAGCAGCTACGGACAGGGGCTGACTGAAGCTTTCTTT.

In its sample, this clonotype was seen a few times. The chain is built from TRBV12-3 or TRBV12-4 and TRBJ2-1; a possible D gene is TRBD1 (5 bases). Trimming stripped 4 bases from V and 9 bases from J, with 13 bases between. The CDR3 is made up of 13 amino acids. The CDR3 region is CASSSGRAGEQFF. CDR3 nucleotides: TGTGCCAGCAGTTCGGGCAGGGCTGGTGAGCAGTTCTTC.

This clonotype has a count of ten or more. J is TRBJ1-4 and V is TRBV5-1; D might be TRBD1 (5 bases). CDR3 length: 15 amino acids. V gave up 0 bases and J gave up 7 bases, with 13 bases separating them. The germline V gene encodes CDR1 SGHRS and CDR2 YFSETQ. The CDR3 coding sequence is TGCGCCAGCAGCTTGGTAGGGCAGGGACGTGAAAAACTGTTTTTT. Translating it yields CASSLVGQGREKLFF. The complete variable domain, with remaining parts taken from reference TRBV5-1 and TRBJ1-4, reads KAGVTQTPRYLIKTRGQQVTLSCSPISGHRSVSWYQQTPGQGLQFLFEYFSETQRNKGNFPGRFSGRQFSNSRSEMNVSTLELGDSALYLCASSLVGQGREKLFFGSGTQLSVL.

This clonotype came up many times. This rearrangement joins TRBV2 to TRBJ2-2, with TRBD2 matching over 8 bases. Germline lookup yields CDR1 SNHLY and CDR2 FYNNEI. After removal of 4 bases from V and 4 bases from J, the junction contained 5 bases not matched to a gene. The CDR3 is 15 amino acids. Here the CDR3 DNA reads TGTGCCAGCAGTGTAGCGGGGATAAGCACCGGGGAGCTGTTTTTT. This codes for CASSVAGISTGELFF. Supplemented by reference TRBV2 and TRBJ2-2, the full variable domain reads EPEVTQTPSHQVTQMGQEVILRCVPISNHLYFYWYRQILGQKVEFLVSFYNNEISEKSEIFDDQFSVERPDGSNFTLKIRSTKLEDSAMYFCASSVAGISTGELFFGEGSRLTVL.

This clonotype has at least ten counts. The J gene is TRBJ2-6, the V gene TRBV12-3 or TRBV12-4; possibly TRBD1 for D (6 bases). This CDR3 comprises 15 residues. Trimming removed 8 bases from V and 2 bases from J, with 13 bases in between. The CDR3 coding sequence is TGTGCCAGCGCAACCAGGGGACCTGGGGCCAACGTCCTGACTTTC. Amino acid sequence: CASATRGPGANVLTF.

The CDR3 DNA reads TGTGCCAGCAGTCGCGGAAAAGGACTAGCAGGTGATACGCAGTATTTT. This gives the protein CASSRGKGLAGDTQYF. The chain carries TRBV6-2 or TRBV6-3 and TRBJ2-3; 8 nucleotides agree with TRBD2. CDR3 length: 16 residues. The trim removed 5 bases at V and 6 bases at J, leaving 13 bases unmatched. Germline V lookup: CDR1 MNHEY, CDR2 SVGEGT.

This clonotype occurred many times. This chain joins TRBV20-1 and TRBJ2-5; D possibly corresponds to TRBD2 (6 bases). Germline CDR1 is DFQATT and CDR2 is SNEGSKA (reference sequence). The CDR3 has 13 residues. The ends were cut back, 7 bases at V and 0 bases at J, with 12 bases in the middle. CDR3 region: CSVVAGNQETQYF. Here the CDR3 DNA reads TGCAGTGTGGTGGCGGGGAACCAAGAGACCCAGTACTTC.

There are many counts of this clonotype. This sequence joins TRBV6-5 and TRBJ2-7; TRBD1 aligns across 7 bases. Germline lookup yields CDR1 MNHEY and CDR2 SVGAGI. CDR3 length: 15 amino acids. After removal of 0 bases from V and 2 bases from J, the junction contained 4 bases not matched to a gene. CDR3: CASSYSTGAAYEQYF. The DNA of the CDR3 is TGTGCCAGCAGTTACTCCACAGGGGCGGCCTACGAGCAGTACTTC.